What follows are 5 T cell receptor beta chains derived from one specimen sequenced in a study of CD8+ T cells in alopecia areata. Sequencing templates came from extracted RNA that was reverse transcribed into cDNA. The assay was immunoSEQ multiplex PCR, and TCRdb's table has in-frame clones only and misses some. The repertoire holds under 40,000 clones, with roughly half as singletons. Material: NKG2D-high CD8+ T cells sorted from blood. These receptors were taken from a human donor with alopecia areata.

The J gene is TRBJ2-1, the V gene TRBV7-9, with a weak D call TRBD2 (7 bases). Deletions cut 0 bases from V and 7 bases from J, with 13 bases between. Germline V gene data show CDR1 as SEHNR and CDR2 as FQNEAQ (reference sequence). The CDR3 sequence is 15 residues long. CDR3 sequence reads: CASSLAGGEWNEQFF. As DNA, the CDR3 is TGTGCCAGCAGCTTAGCAGGGGGGGAGTGGAATGAGCAGTTCTTC.

This rearrangement joins TRBV2 to TRBJ2-3, with TRBD2 matching 10 bases. CDR1 SNHLY and CDR2 FYNNEI come from the germline V gene. The CDR3 contains 13 residues. Trimming removed 7 bases from V and 9 bases from J; junction bases left unmatched: 7. CDR3 bases: TGTGCCAGCACCAGCGGGGGGGACGGAACGCAGTATTTT. Residues: CASTSGGDGTQYF.

The CDR3 loop reads CASSRHSGPQETQYF. Here the CDR3 DNA reads TGCGCCAGCAGCCGCCATAGCGGGCCTCAAGAGACCCAGTACTTC. This rearrangement joins TRBV4-3 to TRBJ2-5; 7 bases fit TRBD2. The CDR3 totals 15 residues. Germline lookup yields CDR1 LGHNA and CDR2 YSLEER. The ends lost 4 bases at V and 2 bases at J; junction bases unmatched: 7.

The genes are TRBV5-8 and TRBJ2-7; a possible D gene is TRBD1 (5 bases). The length of the CDR3 is 17 residues. V lost 0 bases to trimming and J lost 4 bases, with 20 bases between them. CDR1 SGHTS and CDR2 YDEGEE come from the germline V gene. The CDR3 loop is CASSLEFLGQGRYEQYF. The DNA of the CDR3 is TGTGCCAGCAGCTTGGAATTTTTGGGCCAGGGCCGATACGAGCAGTACTTC. The full variable domain, completed using reference TRBV5-8 and TRBJ2-7, is EAGVTQSPTHLIKTRGQQATLRCSPISGHTSVYWYQQALGLGLQFLLWYDEGEERNRGNFPPRFSGRQFPNYSSELNVNALELEDSALYLCASSLEFLGQGRYEQYFGPGTRLTVT.

The chain employs TRBV7-8 and TRBJ2-7; D gene unclear. The germline gives CDR1 SGHVS, CDR2 FQNEAQ. CDR3 size: 15 residues. V lost 4 bases, J lost 0 bases, and 13 bases lay in between. The CDR3: CASSSGAGRSYEQYF. CDR3 nucleotide sequence: TGTGCCAGCAGCTCGGGTGCAGGCCGCTCCTACGAGCAGTACTTC. Supplemented by reference TRBV7-8 and TRBJ2-7, the full variable domain reads GAGVSQSPRYKVAKRGQDVALRCDPISGHVSLFWYQQALGQGPEFLTYFQNEAQLDKSGLPSDRFFAERPEGSVSTLKIQRTQQEDSAVYLCASSSGAGRSYEQYFGPGTRLTVT.